Listed below are T cell receptor beta chains from one sample, sequenced in a study of CD4 T cells in relation to SARS-CoV-2 and coronaviruses. These TCRs' antigens remain unknown. Produced via immunoSEQ multiplex PCR; TCRdb's table is partial and in-frame only. The table includes approximately 40,000 clones, 70% to 85% detected once. Sequenced input: memory CD4+ T cells from PBMCs, cultured in vitro. These receptors all come from an adult with COVID-19. CDR3s include the opening cysteine and the closing phenylalanine or tryptophan. Fields, in order: D gene, J gene, V gene, clone size, CDR3 protein, CDR3 DNA. D genes are given only for firm matches. A row's size may be missing; if present it is once, few, many or a size class.

D: .
J: TRBJ2-3
V: TRBV13
size: .
CDR3: CASSPHPITDTQYF
DNA: TGTGCCAGCAGCCCCCATCCGATCACAGATACGCAGTATTTT

D: .
J: TRBJ2-3
V: TRBV7-3
size: .
CDR3: CASSQPGSDTQYF
DNA: TGTGCCAGCAGCCAACCAGGGTCAGATACGCAGTATTTT

D: TRBD2
J: TRBJ2-5
V: TRBV5-1
size: .
CDR3: CASSRGLAGGPSEETQYF
DNA: TGCGCCAGCAGCAGGGGACTAGCGGGAGGGCCCTCGGAAGAGACCCAGTACTTC

D: TRBD2
J: TRBJ2-2
V: TRBV6-5
size: .
CDR3: CASSPGRVAGELFF
DNA: TGTGCCAGCAGCCCCGGGAGGGTCGCCGGGGAGCTGTTTTTT

D: .
J: TRBJ2-7
V: TRBV6-5
size: .
CDR3: CASSRTPAPLYEQYF
DNA: TGTGCCAGCAGTCGGACCCCAGCCCCCCTCTACGAGCAGTACTTC

D: .
J: TRBJ1-1
V: TRBV19
size: .
CDR3: CASSGDGATEAFF
DNA: TGTGCCAGTAGCGGGGATGGGGCCACTGAAGCTTTCTTT

D: TRBD2
J: TRBJ2-3
V: TRBV24-1
size: .
CDR3: CATSDAAGGPTDTQYF
DNA: TGTGCCACCAGTGATGCTGCGGGAGGGCCAACAGATACGCAGTATTTT

D: TRBD2
J: TRBJ2-1
V: TRBV27
size: few
CDR3: CASSSLAGGPVPFF
DNA: TGTGCCAGCAGTTCGCTAGCGGGAGGGCCTGTCCCGTTCTTC

D: .
J: TRBJ1-2
V: TRBV28
size: .
CDR3: CASRIWGGHYGYTF
DNA: TGTGCCAGCAGGATCTGGGGCGGGCACTATGGCTACACCTTC

D: .
J: TRBJ1-2
V: TRBV28
size: .
CDR3: CASSSGLKGHGYTF
DNA: TGTGCCAGCAGTTCTGGCCTAAAAGGGCATGGCTACACCTTC

D: .
J: TRBJ2-3
V: TRBV6-1
size: .
CDR3: CASSDGVVDTQYF
DNA: TGTGCCAGCAGTGATGGAGTGGTAGATACGCAGTATTTT

D: TRBD1
J: TRBJ2-7
V: TRBV5-1
size: few
CDR3: CASSLEGTGISEQYF
DNA: TGCGCCAGCAGCTTGGAGGGGACAGGGATTAGCGAGCAGTACTTC

D: .
J: TRBJ1-2
V: TRBV7-2
size: .
CDR3: CASSLGTGTLSYTF
DNA: TGTGCCAGCAGCTTAGGCACAGGGACGCTAAGCTACACCTTC

D: .
J: TRBJ2-3
V: TRBV6-5
size: .
CDR3: CASSYRATSTDTQYF
DNA: TGTGCCAGCAGTTACCGGGCTACTAGCACAGATACGCAGTATTTT

D: .
J: TRBJ1-1
V: TRBV29-1
size: once
CDR3: CSVVVMRTGRGTEAFF
DNA: TGCAGCGTTGTTGTCATGAGAACAGGGAGGGGCACTGAAGCTTTCTTT

D: TRBD2
J: TRBJ2-4
V: TRBV10-3
size: .
CDR3: CAISLAGGENIQYF
DNA: TGTGCCATCAGTCTAGCGGGAGGCGAAAACATTCAGTACTTC

D: .
J: TRBJ1-1
V: TRBV6-5
size: .
CDR3: CASSSFRTVNTEAFF
DNA: TGTGCCAGCAGTTCTTTTCGAACGGTGAACACTGAAGCTTTCTTT

D: .
J: TRBJ2-7
V: TRBV5-4
size: .
CDR3: CASSRDGYEQYF
DNA: TGTGCCAGCAGCAGGGACGGTTACGAGCAGTACTTC

D: TRBD1
J: TRBJ1-5
V: TRBV30
size: .
CDR3: CAWGPGGQPQHF
DNA: TGTGCCTGGGGACCAGGGGGTCAGCCCCAGCATTTT

D: .
J: TRBJ2-1
V: TRBV3-1/TRBV3-2
size: few
CDR3: CASSHLGSRNEQFF
DNA: TGTGCCAGCAGCCATCTGGGGAGTAGGAATGAGCAGTTCTTC

D: TRBD2
J: TRBJ2-3
V: TRBV2
size: .
CDR3: CASSEGGGRTDTQYF
DNA: TGTGCCAGCAGTGAAGGGGGAGGGCGCACAGATACGCAGTATTTT

D: TRBD1
J: TRBJ2-7
V: TRBV7-8
size: .
CDR3: CASSLRAPGQGASGPYEQYF
DNA: TGTGCCAGCAGCTTAAGAGCACCGGGACAGGGGGCTAGCGGTCCCTACGAGCAGTACTTC

D: .
J: TRBJ1-2
V: TRBV7-3
size: .
CDR3: CASSEAGSYGYTF
DNA: TGTGCCAGCAGCGAGGCGGGGTCTTATGGCTACACCTTC

D: .
J: TRBJ2-1
V: TRBV2
size: .
CDR3: CATGFYNEQFF
DNA: TGTGCCACAGGATTCTACAATGAGCAGTTCTTC